This record covers a single T cell receptor beta chain. TCR beta sequences were obtained from blood CD8+ and CD4+ T cells. Purification of the CD8+ and CD4+ T cells relied on negative isolation, and TEMRA cells underwent FACS enrichment. These data come from a study of CD8 T cells in Susac syndrome. In the study overall: There were Susac syndrome patients who were therapy-naive at blood draw, others on corticosteroids, and others on intravenous immunoglobulin alone.

When the RNA was reverse transcribed, random hexamers were used with an input of about 0.5 to 1 ug. With immunoSEQ multiplex PCR, TCR beta CDR3 was amplified across 54 Vbeta and 13 Jbeta. TCRdb re-called the immunoSEQ multiplex PCR reads with MiXCR, one entry per CDR3 protein. The sample contains around 85,000 distinct CDR3 sequences, 85% to 95% of which appear only once. Germline V gene data show CDR1 as KGHDR and CDR2 as SFDVKD. The CDR3 length is 13 residues. The junction had 7 bases not matched to a gene; V was cut back by 7 bases and J by 9 bases. The clonotype originates from a human donor with Susac syndrome. J is TRBJ2-1 and V is TRBV24-1; TRBD1 matches 8 bases. The sequenced material came from CD8+ T cells from PBMCs. CDR3: CATRPTGAAEQFF. DNA for the CDR3: TGTGCCACCAGGCCGACAGGGGCGGCTGAGCAGTTCTTC.